The clone carrying this TCR beta chain was recorded once. Its antigen is not known. The table came from immunoSEQ multiplex PCR; TCRdb's copy has only in-frame clones and leaves some out. The sample shows under 200,000 clones, 90% of them seen only once. This sample stems from a study of T cell responses to AZD1222 COVID-19 vaccine. Findings and limits, study-wide: Baseline seropositives among AZD1222 recipients totaled only five or six. None of the repertoires were sampled until the peak T cell response had passed. Two AZD1222 administrations were followed by greater Spike-specific TCR breadth and depth.

V lost 3 bases, J lost 9 bases, and 17 bases lay in between. Germline-derived CDR1 and CDR2 are GTSNPN and SVGIG (reference sequence). The CDR3 is 14 residues long. The chain joins TRBV30 to TRBJ1-4; TRBD1 is a possible D gene (6 bases). The source is an adult in good health. The sample here was peripheral blood, taken on day 0 of AZD1222 vaccination. CDR3 region: CAWRAAGGAKKLFF. The CDR3 region has the DNA TGTGCCTGGAGGGCGGCCGGGGGCGCGAAAAAACTGTTTTTT.